The 10 T cell receptor beta chains below all came from one sample that was sequenced in a study of identical twins' blood T cells. TCRdb re-called the 5' RACE reads with MiXCR, one entry per CDR3 protein. The sample records 350,000 to 450,000 distinct CDR3 sequences, about 28% being singletons. The material sequenced was PBMCs. Receptors were obtained from a woman aged 18 to 55 in good health.

V and J are TRBV20-1 and TRBJ2-2; the D is unclear. Germline loops: CDR1 DFQATT, CDR2 SNEGSKA (reference sequence). Trimming removed 0 bases at V and 4 bases at J, with 9 bases between. The CDR3 has 14 amino acids. For the CDR3, the DNA is TGCAGTGCTAGAGACCGGTCGGGCACCGGGGAGCTGTTTTTT. Translated: CSARDRSGTGELFF.

This clonotype appeared a single time. This likely comes from a read error, as the CDR3 has no conserved phenylalanine or tryptophan at its end. Because the CDR3's place on the DNA is in doubt, the DNA is left out and the CDR3 is given as listed by TCRdb. The CDR3 here is CASSQDRAGHYL. The gene calls are TRBV14 and TRBJ2-1; TRBD1 is the table's D call and was not checked against the DNA. Per the germline V gene, CDR1 is SGHDN and CDR2 is FVKESK. Termini included, the CDR3 measures 12 amino acids.

This chain joins TRBV11-2 and TRBJ1-4; possible D gene TRBD1, 5 bases. V was trimmed by 4 bases and J by 6 bases, leaving 12 bases between them. In germline, CDR1 is SGHAT, CDR2 FQNNGV. The CDR3 is made up of 14 amino acids. The CDR3 sequence is CASSSSQGYEKLFF. CDR3 DNA: TGTGCCAGCAGCTCAAGCCAGGGTTATGAAAAACTGTTTTTT.

CDR3 protein: CASSLDRHGYTF. The CDR3 DNA sequence: TGCGCCAGCAGCTTGGACAGACATGGCTACACCTTC. The rearrangement joins TRBV5-1 to TRBJ1-2; D not resolved. The V end lost 0 bases, the J end lost 6 bases, and 6 bases lay between the germline ends. The CDR3 is 12 amino acids. The germline V gene encodes CDR1 SGHRS and CDR2 YFSETQ.

On this clonotype itself: This could be a read error, since a much larger clone is one nucleotide away. This chain uses TRBV20-1 with TRBJ1-2; 8 positions agree with TRBD1. Germline CDR1 DFQATT, CDR2 SNEGSKA (reference sequence). The CDR3 spans 14 residues. The DNA for the CDR3 is TGCAGTGCTAGAGCCGGCGGGACAGGATATGGCCACACCTTC. Residues: CSARAGGTGYGHTF.

The chain carries TRBV29-1 and TRBJ2-7; 8 positions agree with TRBD1. V lost 2 bases to trimming and J lost 2 bases; unmatched junction nucleotides: 2. Germline CDR1 and CDR2: SQVTM and ANQGSEA. This CDR3 has 13 residues. CDR3 DNA sequence: TGCAGCGTTGAAAGACAGGGGCCCTACGAGCAGTACTTC. It codes for CSVERQGPYEQYF.

The rearrangement uses TRBV7-7 and TRBJ1-4; D is uncertain. The CDR3 length is 15 residues. The V end lost 6 bases, the J end lost 3 bases, and 14 bases lay between the germline ends. Per the germline V gene, CDR1 is SSHAT and CDR2 is FNYEAQ (reference sequence). This chain's CDR3 is CASSQTTGANEKLFF. DNA of the CDR3: TGTGCCAGCAGTCAGACGACCGGGGCTAATGAAAAACTGTTTTTT.

The chain has TRBV20-1 and TRBJ1-3; D gene ambiguous. The germline gives CDR1 DFQATT, CDR2 SNEGSKA (reference sequence). The CDR3 is 14 residues long. Trimming pared 0 bases from V and 4 bases from J, leaving 10 bases between. CDR3 DNA: TGCAGTGCTAGAGATCCGGGTCGAGGAAACACCATATATTTT. Protein: CSARDPGRGNTIYF.

This clonotype was found many times. The rearrangement links TRBV12-3 or TRBV12-4 to TRBJ2-1, with no clear D. V lost 2 bases to trimming and J lost 8 bases, with 13 bases between them. This CDR3 has 14 amino acids. CDR3 nucleotides: TGTGCCAGCAGTTTACGGCTAGAGTCCTATGAGCAGTTCTTC. This codes for CASSLRLESYEQFF.

This clonotype was detected only a few times. J is TRBJ2-2 and V is TRBV29-1; D tentatively fits TRBD1 or TRBD2 (5 bases each). The germline V gene encodes CDR1 SQVTM and CDR2 ANQGSEA. The CDR3 has 13 residues. Trimming took off 7 bases at V and 1 base at J, with 10 bases between the two ends. The CDR3 DNA follows: TGCAGCGCGGGACGGATGAACACCGGGGAGCTGTTTTTT. Amino acids: CSAGRMNTGELFF.